Following are 11 T cell receptor beta chains from one sample sequenced in a study of T cells after yellow fever vaccination. Each CDR3 protein is one row after TCRdb ran MiXCR on the 5' RACE reads. The data contain about 300,000 distinct CDR3 sequences, around 3.9% of them singletons. Sample: PBMCs, taken 5 days after the yellow fever booster vaccination. These receptor sequences come from a man younger than 35 who received the YFV17D yellow fever vaccine.

This clonotype occurred a few times. The J gene is TRBJ1-1, the V gene TRBV5-4, with D maybe TRBD1 (5 bases). The CDR3 consists of 15 residues. Looked up from germline, CDR1 is SGHNT and CDR2 is YYREEE (reference sequence). V was pared by 0 bases and J by 0 bases, with 9 bases between. CDR3: CASSLDGTMNTEAFF. The CDR3 coding sequence is TGTGCCAGCAGCTTGGACGGGACGATGAACACTGAAGCTTTCTTT.

There are a few counts of this clonotype. CDR3 sequence reads: CASSPRDWETDTQYF. The CDR3 DNA is TGTGCCAGCAGCCCCCGGGACTGGGAGACAGATACGCAGTATTTT. The J gene is TRBJ2-3, the V gene TRBV7-9; a possible D gene is TRBD2 (6 bases). Germline CDR1 is SEHNR and CDR2 is FQNEAQ (reference sequence). The CDR3 totals 15 residues. V dropped 5 bases and J dropped 3 bases, with 15 bases sitting between them.

This clonotype was counted a few times. The V call is TRBV7-2, the J call TRBJ2-5, with D possibly TRBD2 on 6 matching bases. V was clipped by 6 bases and J by 4 bases, with 21 bases between them. The germline CDR1 and CDR2 sequences are SGHTA and FQGNSA. The length of the CDR3 is 16 residues. The CDR3 reads CASSPNAPTSPETQYF. CDR3 nucleotide sequence: TGTGCCAGCAGTCCTAATGCCCCGACTAGTCCAGAGACCCAGTACTTC.

This chain connects TRBV7-3 to TRBJ2-3, with D possibly matching TRBD2 (6 bases). Trimming stripped 4 bases from V and 13 bases from J, with 15 bases between. The CDR3 has 12 amino acids. Germline V gene data show CDR1 as SGHTA and CDR2 as FQGTGA. CDR3 residues: CASSSGDRLKYF. Here the CDR3 DNA reads TGTGCCAGCAGCTCGGGGGACCGTCTTAAGTATTTT.

This clonotype was counted a few times. The chain combines TRBV9 with TRBJ1-5; D is undetermined. V dropped 0 bases and J dropped 4 bases, with 8 bases sitting between them. The V gene's germline CDR1 is SGDLS and CDR2 YYNGEE. This CDR3 is built from 14 residues. CDR3 sequence: CASSVGLVNQPQHF. The CDR3 DNA reads TGTGCCAGCAGCGTAGGTCTCGTAAATCAGCCCCAGCATTTT.

The sample holds a few counts of this clonotype. The rearrangement joins TRBV7-8 to TRBJ2-7; D might be TRBD2 (6 bases). The CDR3 runs 14 residues. V lost 5 bases, J lost 0 bases, and 11 bases lay in between. CDR1 and CDR2 (germline): SGHVS, FQNEAQ. CDR3 loop: CASSRGYSSYEQYF. The CDR3 DNA sequence: TGTGCCAGCAGCCGGGGGTATAGCTCCTACGAGCAGTACTTC. The full variable domain, in which reference TRBV7-8 and TRBJ2-7 provide the parts outside the CDR3, is GAGVSQSPRYKVAKRGQDVALRCDPISGHVSLFWYQQALGQGPEFLTYFQNEAQLDKSGLPSDRFFAERPEGSVSTLKIQRTQQEDSAVYLCASSRGYSSYEQYFGPGTRLTVT.

The sample holds a few counts of this clonotype. The rearrangement uses TRBV3-2 and TRBJ2-7; the D call in the table, TRBD1, was not verified against the DNA. TRBV3-2 is recorded as a pseudogene. This CDR3 contains 17 residues. The CDR3 spells CASSQEGPDRGPYEQYF. In DNA form, the CDR3 reads TGTGCCAGCAGCCAGGAGGGTCCGGACAGGGGGCCCTACGAGCAGTACTTC.

The V gene is TRBV7-2, the J gene TRBJ1-2; D may be TRBD1 (6 bases). CDR3 length equals 14 residues. The germline gives CDR1 SGHTA, CDR2 FQGNSA. Trimming took off 4 bases at V and 4 bases at J, with 13 bases between the two ends. DNA of the CDR3: TGTGCCAGCAGCTCCCACAGGGCCAGCTATGGCTACACCTTC. Protein: CASSSHRASYGYTF.

The chain recombines TRBV6-9 with TRBJ2-4; no reliable D call. Trimming shortened V by 2 bases and J by 2 bases, and 13 bases separated the two germline ends. Germline assignment: CDR1 MNHGY and CDR2 SVAAGI. This CDR3 has 16 amino acids. The CDR3, as DNA: TGTGCCAGCAGTTATGGATTGAGTACGTCCAAAAACATTCAGTACTTC. Translation: CASSYGLSTSKNIQYF.

This clonotype appeared a few times. The V and J genes are TRBV12-3 or TRBV12-4 and TRBJ1-6, with TRBD1 matching over 7 bases. The CDR3 totals 13 residues. V gave up 3 bases and J gave up 10 bases; unmatched junction bases: 3. In nucleotides, the CDR3 is TGTGCCAGCAGTTTCAGGGGGACCTCACCCCTCCACTTT. Translation: CASSFRGTSPLHF.

Turning to this clonotype: One junction end disagrees with the germline gene, perhaps due to a read error. J is TRBJ2-1 and V is TRBV24-1; no clear D. CDR3 length: 16 amino acids. From germline, CDR1 is KGHDR and CDR2 SFDVKD. This CDR3 is CANSDFPGSSYNEQFF. The CDR3 DNA sequence: TGTGCCAACAGTGATTTTCCGGGTAGTTCCTACAATGAGCAGTTCTTC.